This TCR beta chain emerged from a study of T cells expressing NK-cell markers. The overall study: Seven of the eight sequenced donors were classified as HCMV-seropositive, and one was classified as seronegative.

The CDR3 is 18 amino acids. Germline CDR1 reads WNHNN; CDR2 reads SYGVQD (reference sequence). The authors generated TCR beta cDNA through 5'RACE template switching with UMIs. TCRdb reprocessed the 5' RACE reads, keeping one entry per CDR3 protein, no DNA. The repertoire shows about 370,000 distinct CDR3 sequences; the top ten hold about 11%. The sequence came from a woman between 50 and 59 years old in good health. Sequencing was done on a sample of blood T cells: a sorted CD56 or NKG2C T cell subset, CD4+ or CD8+ T cells, or bulk PBMC T cells (not recorded which). The chain uses TRBV10-1 and TRBJ2-4; there is no DNA to check the TCRdb D call of TRBD1. CDR3 amino acids: CASSESTMGGKGKNIQYF.